This TCR beta chain was captured by sequencing in a study of vaccination effects on CD4 cells after COVID-19. ViraFEST used viral peptide pools to expand antigen-specific CD4+ T cells before sequencing. Subsequent to roughly 9 days of culture, CD4+ T cells were isolated. The vaccine given was either BNT162b2 or mRNA-1273, in two doses. In the case of this clone: Its antigen is unidentified.

Sequenced by immunoSEQ multiplex PCR; TCRdb stores in-frame clones only, minus some. There are 40,000 to 50,000 clones in the sample; over 60% occur only once, and around 15% lies in the top ten. The CDR3 is 12 amino acids. The germline V and J ends were trimmed by 6 bases and 4 bases, with 10 bases remaining between them. Germline V lookup: CDR1 SGDLS, CDR2 YYNGEE. The rearrangement links TRBV9 to TRBJ2-5; weak D call: TRBD2 (6 bases). The material sequenced was CD4+ T cells from PBMCs cultured with HCoV-OC43 spike peptides, taken after COVID-19 vaccination. Subset of the sample: HCoV-OC43 spike overlapping peptide pool stimulation. The clonotype originates from a human donor who received a COVID-19 vaccine. CDR3 nucleotide sequence: TGTGCCAGCAACCGGGACTCAGAGACCCAGTACTTC. Its protein product is CASNRDSETQYF.